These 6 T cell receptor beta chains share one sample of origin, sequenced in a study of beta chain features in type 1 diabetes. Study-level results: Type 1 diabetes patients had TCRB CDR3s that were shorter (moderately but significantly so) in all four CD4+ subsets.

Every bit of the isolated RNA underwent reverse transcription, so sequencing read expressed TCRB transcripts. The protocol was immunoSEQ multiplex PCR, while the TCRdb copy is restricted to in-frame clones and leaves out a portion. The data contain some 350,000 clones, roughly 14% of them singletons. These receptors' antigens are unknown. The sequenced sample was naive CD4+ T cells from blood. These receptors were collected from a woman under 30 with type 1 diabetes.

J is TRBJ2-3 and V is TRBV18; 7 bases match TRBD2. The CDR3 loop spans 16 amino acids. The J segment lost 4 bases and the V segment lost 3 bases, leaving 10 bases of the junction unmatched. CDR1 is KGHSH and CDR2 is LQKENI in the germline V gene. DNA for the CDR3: TGTGCCAGCTCACCGAGGGCGGGAGCAGGTGCAGATACGCAGTATTTT. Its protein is CASSPRAGAGADTQYF.

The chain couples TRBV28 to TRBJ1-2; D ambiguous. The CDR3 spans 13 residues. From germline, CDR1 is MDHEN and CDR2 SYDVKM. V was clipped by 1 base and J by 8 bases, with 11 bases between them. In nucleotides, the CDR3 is TGTGCCAGCAGTTTATCCCGAGCGAGGGGCTACACCTTC. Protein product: CASSLSRARGYTF.

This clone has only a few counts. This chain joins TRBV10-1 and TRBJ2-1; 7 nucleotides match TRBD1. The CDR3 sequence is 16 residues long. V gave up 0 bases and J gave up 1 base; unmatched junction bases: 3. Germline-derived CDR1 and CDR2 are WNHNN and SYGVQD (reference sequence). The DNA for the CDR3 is TGCGCCAGCAGTGAGTCCTACAGGGGTTCCTACAATGAGCAGTTCTTC. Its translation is CASSESYRGSYNEQFF.

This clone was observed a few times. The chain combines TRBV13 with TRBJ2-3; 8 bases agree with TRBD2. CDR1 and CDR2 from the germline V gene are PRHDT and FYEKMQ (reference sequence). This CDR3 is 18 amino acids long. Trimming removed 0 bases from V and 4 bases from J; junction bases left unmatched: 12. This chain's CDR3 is CASSLGSILAGTSDTQYF. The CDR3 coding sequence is TGTGCCAGCAGCTTAGGAAGTATCCTAGCGGGTACATCAGATACGCAGTATTTT.

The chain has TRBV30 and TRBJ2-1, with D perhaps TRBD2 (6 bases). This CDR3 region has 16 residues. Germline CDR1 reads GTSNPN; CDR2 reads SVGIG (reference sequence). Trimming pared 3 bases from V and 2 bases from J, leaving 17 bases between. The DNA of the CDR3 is TGTGCCTGGAGCACCCGCCGGGCTAGCGCCTACAATGAGCAGTTCTTC. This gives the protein CAWSTRRASAYNEQFF.

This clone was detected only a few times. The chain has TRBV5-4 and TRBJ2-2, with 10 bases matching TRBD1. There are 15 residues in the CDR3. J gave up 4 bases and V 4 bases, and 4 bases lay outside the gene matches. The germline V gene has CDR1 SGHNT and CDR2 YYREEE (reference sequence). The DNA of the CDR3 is TGTGCCAGCAGCACTCGACAGGGGGCCACCGGGGAGCTGTTTTTT. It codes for CASSTRQGATGELFF.